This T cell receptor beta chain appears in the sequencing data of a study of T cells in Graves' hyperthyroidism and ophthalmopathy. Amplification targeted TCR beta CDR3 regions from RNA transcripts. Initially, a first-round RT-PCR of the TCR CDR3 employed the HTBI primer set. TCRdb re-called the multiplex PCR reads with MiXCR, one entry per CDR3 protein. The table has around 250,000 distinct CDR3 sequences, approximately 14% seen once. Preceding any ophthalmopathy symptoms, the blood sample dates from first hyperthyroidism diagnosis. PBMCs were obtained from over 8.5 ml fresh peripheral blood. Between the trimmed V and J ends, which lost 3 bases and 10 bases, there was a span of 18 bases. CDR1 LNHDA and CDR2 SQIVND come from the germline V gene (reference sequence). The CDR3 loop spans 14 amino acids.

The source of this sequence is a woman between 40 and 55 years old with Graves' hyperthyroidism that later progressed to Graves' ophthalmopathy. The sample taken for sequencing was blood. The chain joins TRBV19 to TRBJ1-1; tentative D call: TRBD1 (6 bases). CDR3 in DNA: TGTGCCAGTAGTATTAAAACAGGGAGGACGGCAGCTTTCTTT. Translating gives CASSIKTGRTAAFF.